Listed below are T cell receptor beta chains from one sample, sequenced in a study of human CD4 T cells and Enterobacteriaceae. The method was immunoSEQ multiplex PCR; TCRdb's version includes in-frame clones alone and lacks a portion of them. The sample has tens of thousands of clones; 82% are singletons. Specimen: memory CD4+ T cells from blood. These receptors all come from a human donor in good health. CDR3s include the opening cysteine and the closing phenylalanine or tryptophan. The order of the fields is CDR3 DNA, CDR3 protein, D gene, J gene, clone size, V gene. The D gene is left open where the match is weak. Part of the rows lack a size; the others show once, few, many or a class for expanded clones.

DNA: TGTGCCAGCTCACCACCGTCTTCCGACAATGAGCAGTTCTTC; CDR3: CASSPPSSDNEQFF; D: NA; J: TRBJ2-1; size: NA; V: TRBV18
DNA: TGTGCCAACAGCTTAGGGCAGGGGGCACCCTCCCAAGAGACCCAGTACTTC; CDR3: CANSLGQGAPSQETQYF; D: TRBD1; J: TRBJ2-5; size: NA; V: TRBV11-3
DNA: TGTGCCACTTCAGACAGGGCCAAAGTGGGAGAAAAGCTGTTTTTT; CDR3: CATSDRAKVGEKLFF; D: TRBD1; J: TRBJ1-4; size: NA; V: TRBV16
DNA: TGTGCCAGCAGTTCACCCCAGGGAGTGCAGTACTTC; CDR3: CASSSPQGVQYF; D: NA; J: TRBJ2-7; size: NA; V: TRBV27
DNA: TGTGCCAGTAGTACCTTGACTAGCGGAGGGCCCTACGAGCAGTACTTC; CDR3: CASSTLTSGGPYEQYF; D: TRBD2; J: TRBJ2-7; size: NA; V: TRBV19
DNA: TGTGCCAGTAGTGACCCTAGGACAGGCTATCGGGATACGCAGTATTTT; CDR3: CASSDPRTGYRDTQYF; D: TRBD1; J: TRBJ2-3; size: NA; V: TRBV19
DNA: TGTGCCAGCAGCGCAGGAAGCGGGACAGGGGGGAACATTCAGTACTTC; CDR3: CASSAGSGTGGNIQYF; D: TRBD1; J: TRBJ2-4; size: NA; V: TRBV9
DNA: TGCGCCAGCAGTCGGGGCAGGTCCGGCGAGCAGTACTTC; CDR3: CASSRGRSGEQYF; D: NA; J: TRBJ2-7; size: NA; V: TRBV10-1
DNA: TGTGCCAGCAGTACACAGGGGGCGCCGAACTATGGCTACACCTTC; CDR3: CASSTQGAPNYGYTF; D: TRBD1; J: TRBJ1-2; size: NA; V: TRBV6-5
DNA: TGTGCCAGTCGGGACAGGCAAGAGACCCAGTACTTC; CDR3: CASRDRQETQYF; D: TRBD1; J: TRBJ2-5; size: NA; V: TRBV19
DNA: TGTGCCAGCAGCTTGGACAACTATGGCTACACCTTC; CDR3: CASSLDNYGYTF; D: NA; J: TRBJ1-2; size: NA; V: TRBV5-6
DNA: TGTGCCAGCAACTGGGAGGCGGGAAAATATGGCTACACCTTC; CDR3: CASNWEAGKYGYTF; D: NA; J: TRBJ1-2; size: NA; V: TRBV28
DNA: TGTGCCAGCTCACCGGCGGCGGCCTACGAGCAGTACTTC; CDR3: CASSPAAAYEQYF; D: NA; J: TRBJ2-7; size: NA; V: TRBV18
DNA: TGCGCCAGCAGCTTTGGCCAGGGAAACACCATATATTTT; CDR3: CASSFGQGNTIYF; D: NA; J: TRBJ1-3; size: NA; V: TRBV5-1
DNA: TGTGCCAGCAGCTTAGGACTAGCGGGAGGGTGGATCAATGAGCAGTTCTTC; CDR3: CASSLGLAGGWINEQFF; D: TRBD2; J: TRBJ2-1; size: NA; V: TRBV11-1
DNA: TGTGCCAGCAGCCCGCGTATTTTATCGCCGCGGGAGCTGTTTTTT; CDR3: CASSPRILSPRELFF; D: NA; J: TRBJ2-2; size: NA; V: TRBV7-2
DNA: TGTGCCAGCAGCCCTAGCAGGGGGACCTACGAGCAGTACTTC; CDR3: CASSPSRGTYEQYF; D: TRBD1; J: TRBJ2-7; size: NA; V: TRBV11-3
DNA: TGTGCCAGCAGTAGCCCGGGCAGCGCCACTAATGAAAAACTGTTTTTT; CDR3: CASSSPGSATNEKLFF; D: NA; J: TRBJ1-4; size: NA; V: TRBV28
DNA: TGTGCCAGCAGCTTACGGCTTTTCGCGGGACTCAGCACAGATACGCAGTATTTT; CDR3: CASSLRLFAGLSTDTQYF; D: NA; J: TRBJ2-3; size: NA; V: TRBV7-7
DNA: TGTGCCAGCAGCTTTAGGACTAGCGGGAACACAGATACGCAGTATTTT; CDR3: CASSFRTSGNTDTQYF; D: TRBD2; J: TRBJ2-3; size: NA; V: TRBV11-2
DNA: TGTGCCAGCTCACCAGGACAGGGAAAAGAGCAGTTCTTC; CDR3: CASSPGQGKEQFF; D: TRBD1; J: TRBJ2-1; size: NA; V: TRBV18
DNA: TGTGCCAGCAGCTCGCTCCGGGACCTCCCCCGGGAGCTGTTTTTT; CDR3: CASSSLRDLPRELFF; D: NA; J: TRBJ2-2; size: NA; V: TRBV7-9
DNA: TGCGCCAGCAGCACCCCGGGACAGGGGGCTGTAGGGACCGGGGAGCTGTTTTTT; CDR3: CASSTPGQGAVGTGELFF; D: TRBD1; J: TRBJ2-2; size: NA; V: TRBV4-1
DNA: TGTGCCAGCAGCCCACCTCGTCTGCAAGAAGCTTTCTTT; CDR3: CASSPPRLQEAFF; D: NA; J: TRBJ1-1; size: NA; V: TRBV7-2
DNA: TGTGCCAGCGGGGTTCAAGAGACCCAGTACTTC; CDR3: CASGVQETQYF; D: NA; J: TRBJ2-5; size: NA; V: TRBV11-2
DNA: TGTGCCAGCAGCCCGACGGGACAGGTCCATCAGCCCCAGCATTTT; CDR3: CASSPTGQVHQPQHF; D: TRBD1; J: TRBJ1-5; size: NA; V: TRBV27
DNA: TGTGCTCAGGGACAGGGGTTAGACGGGGAGCTGTTTTTT; CDR3: CAQGQGLDGELFF; D: TRBD1; J: TRBJ2-2; size: NA; V: TRBV6-1
DNA: TGTGCCAGTACCCGACTAGCGGGCAACTCCTACAATGAGCAGTTCTTC; CDR3: CASTRLAGNSYNEQFF; D: TRBD2; J: TRBJ2-1; size: NA; V: TRBV19
DNA: TGTGCCAGCAGCTTAGGGAACTCTGGGGCCAACGTCCTGACTTTC; CDR3: CASSLGNSGANVLTF; D: NA; J: TRBJ2-6; size: NA; V: TRBV7-9
DNA: TGCGCCAGCAGCTTGGTATATCGGCGCCAAGAGACCCAGTACTTC; CDR3: CASSLVYRRQETQYF; D: NA; J: TRBJ2-5; size: NA; V: TRBV5-1
DNA: TGTGCCAGCAGCTTAGCAGAAGCCGGGGAGCTGTTTTTT; CDR3: CASSLAEAGELFF; D: NA; J: TRBJ2-2; size: NA; V: TRBV7-6
DNA: TGTGCCAGCAGCATCCGACTAGCGGGAGGGAGCACAGATACGCAGTATTTT; CDR3: CASSIRLAGGSTDTQYF; D: TRBD2; J: TRBJ2-3; size: NA; V: TRBV7-2
DNA: TGTGCCAGCAAGGGGACTAGCGACACCGGGGAGCTGTTTTTT; CDR3: CASKGTSDTGELFF; D: TRBD2; J: TRBJ2-2; size: NA; V: TRBV2
DNA: TGTGCCAGTAGTATTAAACAGGGGGGGGGTCAGCCCCAGCATTTT; CDR3: CASSIKQGGGQPQHF; D: TRBD1; J: TRBJ1-5; size: NA; V: TRBV19
DNA: TGTGCCAGCAGCTGGACCACTGGGGAGCAGTACTTC; CDR3: CASSWTTGEQYF; D: NA; J: TRBJ2-7; size: NA; V: TRBV7-9
DNA: TGTGCCAGCAGTGCCAGGTTTTGGGCTTTCTTT; CDR3: CASSARFWAFF; D: NA; J: TRBJ1-1; size: NA; V: TRBV6-1
DNA: TGTGCCATCAGTGAGACTAACAACCCCGCGTCCGATACGCAGTATTTT; CDR3: CAISETNNPASDTQYF; D: NA; J: TRBJ2-3; size: NA; V: TRBV10-3
DNA: TGTGCCAGCAGCTATAGCGGGACCTCCTACAATGAGCAGTTCTTC; CDR3: CASSYSGTSYNEQFF; D: TRBD2; J: TRBJ2-1; size: NA; V: TRBV7-3
DNA: TGTGCCAGCAGCTTAGCGGCAGGGGGTGAAAAACTGTTTTTT; CDR3: CASSLAAGGEKLFF; D: TRBD1; J: TRBJ1-4; size: NA; V: TRBV7-9
DNA: TGTGCCAGCTCACCCGGTGCGGGACTGGCTTCCGAGACCCAGTACTTC; CDR3: CASSPGAGLASETQYF; D: NA; J: TRBJ2-5; size: NA; V: TRBV18
DNA: TGTGCCAGCATAGGAGGGTTGAACACTGAAGCTTTCTTT; CDR3: CASIGGLNTEAFF; D: NA; J: TRBJ1-1; size: NA; V: TRBV28
DNA: TGCGCCAGCAGCCAAGATCCCCCGGGACAGGGGGAAATTGGTAATGAAAAACTGTTTTTT; CDR3: CASSQDPPGQGEIGNEKLFF; D: TRBD1; J: TRBJ1-4; size: NA; V: TRBV4-1
DNA: TGTGCCAGCAGCCAGGAGGTGGGGGGCAGCGGGGAGCTGTTTTTT; CDR3: CASSQEVGGSGELFF; D: NA; J: TRBJ2-2; size: NA; V: TRBV7-2
DNA: TGTGCCAGTAGTATGGCCCCCGGGGGCGGAAGGGAGACCCAGTACTTC; CDR3: CASSMAPGGGRETQYF; D: NA; J: TRBJ2-5; size: NA; V: TRBV19
DNA: TGTGCCAGCAGTTCCCCAGTTGCAGCTAACTATGGCTACACCTTC; CDR3: CASSSPVAANYGYTF; D: NA; J: TRBJ1-2; size: NA; V: TRBV6-5
DNA: TGTGCCAGCTCACTCCTATCTACTAGCGGGAGCCCCGGGGAGCTGTTTTTT; CDR3: CASSLLSTSGSPGELFF; D: TRBD2; J: TRBJ2-2; size: NA; V: TRBV18
DNA: TGTGCCATCAGTCCGGCTAGCGGGACCGGGGAGCTGTTTTTT; CDR3: CAISPASGTGELFF; D: TRBD2; J: TRBJ2-2; size: NA; V: TRBV10-3
DNA: TGTGCCAGCAGTTTCGGCCACACCGGGGAGCTGTTTTTT; CDR3: CASSFGHTGELFF; D: NA; J: TRBJ2-2; size: NA; V: TRBV7-6
DNA: TGTGCCAGCAGTTCTCTCGGACAGGGTGGTGTTCAGTTCTTC; CDR3: CASSSLGQGGVQFF; D: TRBD1; J: TRBJ2-1; size: NA; V: TRBV28
DNA: TGTGCCAGCAGTGGCGGGACTAGCAGTACCCTTAGGGAGACCCAGTACTTC; CDR3: CASSGGTSSTLRETQYF; D: TRBD2; J: TRBJ2-5; size: NA; V: TRBV2
DNA: TGTGCCAGCAGTGCTTATCCAGCGAACTCCTACGAGCAGTACTTC; CDR3: CASSAYPANSYEQYF; D: NA; J: TRBJ2-7; size: NA; V: TRBV6-1
DNA: TGCAGCGTTGTCTCGCCCTCGATCCACACTGAAGCTTTCTTT; CDR3: CSVVSPSIHTEAFF; D: NA; J: TRBJ1-1; size: few; V: TRBV29-1
DNA: TGTGCCTGGAGCCAGGGGAGAGGCGAGCAGTACTTC; CDR3: CAWSQGRGEQYF; D: NA; J: TRBJ2-7; size: few; V: TRBV30
DNA: TGCAGCGCCCGGGACTCCGGGACCCTGGGAGCCGGGGAGCTGTTTTTT; CDR3: CSARDSGTLGAGELFF; D: NA; J: TRBJ2-2; size: NA; V: TRBV29-1
DNA: TGTGCCAGCAGCTTAGAGGGGACAGGGGGCTCACGGGAAGCTTTCTTT; CDR3: CASSLEGTGGSREAFF; D: TRBD1; J: TRBJ1-1; size: NA; V: TRBV7-3
DNA: TGCGCCAGCAGCTTGGTGCTAGCGGGAGCCTCCTCCTACGAGCAGTACTTC; CDR3: CASSLVLAGASSYEQYF; D: TRBD2; J: TRBJ2-7; size: NA; V: TRBV5-1
DNA: TGTGCCAGCAGTGAAAGGGCTTTCGGGTATGGCTACACCTTC; CDR3: CASSERAFGYGYTF; D: NA; J: TRBJ1-2; size: NA; V: TRBV6-5